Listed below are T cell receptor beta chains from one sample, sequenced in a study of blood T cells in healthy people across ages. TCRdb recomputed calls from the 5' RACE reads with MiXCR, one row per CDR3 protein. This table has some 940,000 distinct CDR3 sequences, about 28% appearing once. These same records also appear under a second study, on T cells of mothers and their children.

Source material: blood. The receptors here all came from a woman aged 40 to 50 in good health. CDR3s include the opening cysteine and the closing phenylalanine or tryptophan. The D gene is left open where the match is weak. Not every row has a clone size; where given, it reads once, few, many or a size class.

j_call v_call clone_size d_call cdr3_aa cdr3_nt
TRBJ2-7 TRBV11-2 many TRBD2 CASSLAARSGGEQYF TGTGCCAGCAGCTTAGCCGCCCGGTCGGGAGGGGAGCAGTACTTC
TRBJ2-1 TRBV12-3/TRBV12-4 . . CASRGQQLGGDEQFF TGTGCCAGCAGAGGACAGCAGTTAGGTGGCGATGAGCAGTTCTTC
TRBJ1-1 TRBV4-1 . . CASSQELTTGGATLAFF TGCGCCAGCAGCCAAGAATTGACAACCGGGGGGGCAACGCTGGCTTTCTTT
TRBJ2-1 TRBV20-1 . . CSARGLNEQFF TGCAGTGCTAGAGGTCTCAACGAGCAGTTCTTC
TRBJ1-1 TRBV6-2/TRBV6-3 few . CASSPNRVNTEAFF TGTGCCAGCAGTCCCAACAGAGTGAACACTGAAGCTTTCTTT
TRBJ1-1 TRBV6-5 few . CASSYSNRVTEAFF TGTGCCAGCAGTTACTCGAACAGGGTCACTGAAGCTTTCTTT
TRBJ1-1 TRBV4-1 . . CASSQDGGMNTEAFF TGCGCCAGCAGCCAAGACGGGGGTATGAACACTGAAGCTTTCTTT
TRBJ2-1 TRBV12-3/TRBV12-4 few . CASSLSSQGLTRYNEQFF TGTGCCAGCAGTTTAAGTTCCCAGGGGCTAACTAGATACAATGAGCAGTTCTTC
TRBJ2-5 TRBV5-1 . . CASRENRGGETQYF TGCGCCAGCAGAGAAAACAGGGGAGGCGAGACCCAGTACTTC
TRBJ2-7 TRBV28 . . CATTPRATYEQYF TGTGCCACCACGCCAAGAGCCACCTACGAGCAGTACTTC
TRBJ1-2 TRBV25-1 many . CASSEGDLGYGYTF TGTGCCAGCAGTGAAGGGGACCTAGGGTATGGCTACACCTTC
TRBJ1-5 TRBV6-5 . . CASSYSMGSNQPQHF TGTGCCAGCAGTTACTCGATGGGGTCCAATCAGCCCCAGCATTTT
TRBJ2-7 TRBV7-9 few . CASSLGGSSRYEQYF TGTGCCAGCAGCTTAGGGGGCAGTTCTCGCTACGAGCAGTACTTC
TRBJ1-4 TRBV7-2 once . CASSSDQATNEKRFF TGTGCCAGCAGCTCAGACCAAGCAACTAATGAAAAACGGTTTTTT
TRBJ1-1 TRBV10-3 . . CAISEFVGDDAEAFF TGTGCCATCAGTGAGTTTGTAGGGGATGACGCTGAAGCTTTCTTT
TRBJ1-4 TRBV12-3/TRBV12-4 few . CASTPSAQINEKLFF TGTGCCAGCACCCCTTCCGCTCAGATCAATGAAAAACTGTTTTTT
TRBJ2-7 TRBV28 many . CASSLGDRLYEQYF TGTGCCAGCAGTTTAGGCGACCGACTCTACGAGCAGTACTTC
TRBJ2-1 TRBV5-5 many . CASSFGQSSYNEQFF TGTGCCAGCAGCTTCGGACAGAGCTCCTACAATGAGCAGTTCTTC